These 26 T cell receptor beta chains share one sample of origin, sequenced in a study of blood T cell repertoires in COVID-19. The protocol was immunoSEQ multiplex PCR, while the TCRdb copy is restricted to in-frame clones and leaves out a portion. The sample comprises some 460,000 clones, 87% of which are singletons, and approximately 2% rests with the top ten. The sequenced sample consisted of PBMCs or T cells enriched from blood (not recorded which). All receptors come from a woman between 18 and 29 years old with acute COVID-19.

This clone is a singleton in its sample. The CDR3 region has the DNA TGTGCCAGCAGCTTAGCCCGGGAGTCGATAGCGCGCCGTACTATTGGTGAGCAGTTCTTC. It codes for CASSLARESIARRTIGEQFF. The chain links TRBV7-2 to TRBJ2-1, with D perhaps matching TRBD2 (6 bases). Trimming pared 0 bases from V and 9 bases from J, leaving 30 bases between. CDR3 length: 20 residues. Germline V gene sequence: CDR1 SGHTA, CDR2 FQGNSA.

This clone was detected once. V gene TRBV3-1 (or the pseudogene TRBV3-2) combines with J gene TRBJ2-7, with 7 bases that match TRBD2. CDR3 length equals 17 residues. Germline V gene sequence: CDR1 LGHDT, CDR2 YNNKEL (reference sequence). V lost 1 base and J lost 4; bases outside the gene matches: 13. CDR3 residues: CASSQGAGTTGRYEQYF. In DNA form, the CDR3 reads TGTGCCAGCAGCCAAGGAGCCGGGACTACGGGAAGATACGAGCAGTACTTC.

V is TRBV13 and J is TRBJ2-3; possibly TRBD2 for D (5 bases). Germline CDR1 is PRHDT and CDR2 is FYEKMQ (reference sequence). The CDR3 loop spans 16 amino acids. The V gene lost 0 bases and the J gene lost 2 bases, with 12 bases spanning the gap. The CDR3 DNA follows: TGTGCCAGCAGCTTAGGTCCCAGCGGACCCACAGATACGCAGTATTTT. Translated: CASSLGPSGPTDTQYF.

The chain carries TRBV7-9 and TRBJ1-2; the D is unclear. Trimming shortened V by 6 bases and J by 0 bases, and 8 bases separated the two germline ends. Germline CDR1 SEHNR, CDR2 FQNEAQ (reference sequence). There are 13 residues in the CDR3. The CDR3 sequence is CASRQTPNYGYTF. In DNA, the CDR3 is TGTGCCAGCAGACAGACACCTAACTATGGCTACACCTTC. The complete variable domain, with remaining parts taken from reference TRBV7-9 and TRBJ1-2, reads DTGVSQNPRHKITKRGQNVTFRCDPISEHNRLYWYRQTLGQGPEFLTYFQNEAQLEKSRLLSDRFSAERPKGSFSTLEIQRTEQGDSAMYLCASRQTPNYGYTFGSGTRLTVV.

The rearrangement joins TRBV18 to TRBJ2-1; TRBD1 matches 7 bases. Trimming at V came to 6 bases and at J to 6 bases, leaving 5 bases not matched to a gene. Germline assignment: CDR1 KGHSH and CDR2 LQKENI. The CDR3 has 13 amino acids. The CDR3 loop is CASSGTEGNEQFF. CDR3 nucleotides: TGTGCCAGCTCCGGGACAGAGGGCAATGAGCAGTTCTTC.

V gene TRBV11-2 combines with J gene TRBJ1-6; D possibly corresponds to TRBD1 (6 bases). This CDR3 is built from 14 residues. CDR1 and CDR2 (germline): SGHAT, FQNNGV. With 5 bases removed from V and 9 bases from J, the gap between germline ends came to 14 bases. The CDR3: CASSRGQLGSPLHF. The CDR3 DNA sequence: TGTGCCAGCAGCCGGGGACAATTGGGTTCACCCCTCCACTTT.

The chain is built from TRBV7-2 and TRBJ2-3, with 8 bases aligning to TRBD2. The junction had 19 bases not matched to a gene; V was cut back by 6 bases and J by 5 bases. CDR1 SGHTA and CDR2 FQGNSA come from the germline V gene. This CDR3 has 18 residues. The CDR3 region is CASRGLVLAGGSIDTQYF. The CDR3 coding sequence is TGTGCCAGCAGGGGATTGGTGCTGGCGGGAGGATCAATAGATACGCAGTATTTT.

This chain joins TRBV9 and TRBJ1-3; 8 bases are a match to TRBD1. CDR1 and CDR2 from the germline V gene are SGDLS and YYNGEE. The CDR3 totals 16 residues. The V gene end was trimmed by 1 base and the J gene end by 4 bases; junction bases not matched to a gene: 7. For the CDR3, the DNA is TGTGCCAGCAGCGTACAGGGGGCGTCCAAAGGAAACACCATATATTTT. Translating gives CASSVQGASKGNTIYF.

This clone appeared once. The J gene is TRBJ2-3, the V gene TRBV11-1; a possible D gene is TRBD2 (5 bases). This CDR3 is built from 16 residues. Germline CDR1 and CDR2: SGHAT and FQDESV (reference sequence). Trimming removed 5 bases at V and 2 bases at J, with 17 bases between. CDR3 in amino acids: CASSISSFRVTDTQYF. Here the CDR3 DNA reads TGTGCCAGCAGCATCTCTAGCTTCCGTGTCACAGATACGCAGTATTTT. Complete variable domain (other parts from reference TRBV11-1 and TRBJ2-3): EAEVAQSPRYKITEKSQAVAFWCDPISGHATLYWYRQILGQGPELLVQFQDESVVDDSQLPKDRFSAERLKGVDSTLKIQPAELGDSAMYLCASSISSFRVTDTQYFGPGTRLTVL.

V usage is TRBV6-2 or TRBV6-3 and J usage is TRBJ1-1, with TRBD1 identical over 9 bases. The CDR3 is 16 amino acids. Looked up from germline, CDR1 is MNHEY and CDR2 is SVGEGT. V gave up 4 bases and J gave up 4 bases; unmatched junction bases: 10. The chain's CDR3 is CASSLKQGATGTEAFF. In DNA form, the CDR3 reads TGTGCCAGCAGTTTGAAACAGGGGGCTACAGGCACTGAAGCTTTCTTT.

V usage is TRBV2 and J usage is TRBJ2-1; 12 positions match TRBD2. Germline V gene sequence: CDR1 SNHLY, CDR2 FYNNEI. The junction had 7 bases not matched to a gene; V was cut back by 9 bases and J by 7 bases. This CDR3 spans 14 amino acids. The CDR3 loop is CASSGTSGLNEQFF. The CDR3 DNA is TGTGCCAGTTCCGGGACTAGCGGGCTGAATGAGCAGTTCTTC.

CDR3 sequence reads: CASSQDGIMNTEAFF. CDR3 nucleotides: TGCGCCAGCAGCCAAGACGGGATCATGAACACTGAAGCTTTCTTT. The chain uses TRBV4-3 and TRBJ1-1; D gene uncertain. CDR1 is LGHNA and CDR2 is YSLEER in the germline V gene. The CDR3 is 15 amino acids. V was cut by 0 bases and J by 0 bases, with 8 bases left in between.

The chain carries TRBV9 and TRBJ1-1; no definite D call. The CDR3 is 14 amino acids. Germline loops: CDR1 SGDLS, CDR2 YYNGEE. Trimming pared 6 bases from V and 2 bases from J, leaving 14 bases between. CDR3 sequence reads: CASTPVILNTEAFF. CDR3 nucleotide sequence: TGTGCCAGCACCCCGGTCATCCTCAACACTGAAGCTTTCTTT.

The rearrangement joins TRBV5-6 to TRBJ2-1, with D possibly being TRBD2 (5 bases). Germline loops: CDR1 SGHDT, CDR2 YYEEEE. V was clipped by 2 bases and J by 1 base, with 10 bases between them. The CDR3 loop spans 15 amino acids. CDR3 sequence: CASSFAGLSYNEQFF. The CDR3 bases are TGTGCCAGCAGCTTTGCGGGCCTTTCCTACAATGAGCAGTTCTTC.

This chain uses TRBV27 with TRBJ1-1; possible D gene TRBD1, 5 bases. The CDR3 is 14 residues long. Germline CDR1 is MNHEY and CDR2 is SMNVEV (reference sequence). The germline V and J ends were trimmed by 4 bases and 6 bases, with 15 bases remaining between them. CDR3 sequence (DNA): TGTGCCAGCAGTTCCCAGGGTATTGTAGCTGAAGCTTTCTTT. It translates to CASSSQGIVAEAFF.

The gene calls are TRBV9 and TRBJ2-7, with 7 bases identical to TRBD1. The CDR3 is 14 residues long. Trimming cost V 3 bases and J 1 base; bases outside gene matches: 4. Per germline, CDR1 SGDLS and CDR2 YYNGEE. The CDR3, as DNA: TGTGCCAGCAGCGAACTGGGACAGTCCTACGAGCAGTACTTC. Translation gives CASSELGQSYEQYF.

CDR3 nucleotides: TGTGCCAGCAGCGGGGACAGCATGATTAATTCACCCCTCCACTTT. Its translation is CASSGDSMINSPLHF. The gene calls are TRBV5-4 and TRBJ1-6, with 7 bases aligning to TRBD1. CDR1 and CDR2 (germline): SGHNT, YYREEE (reference sequence). The CDR3 length is 15 residues. With V trimmed by 4 bases and J by 6 bases, 7 bases remained unmatched.

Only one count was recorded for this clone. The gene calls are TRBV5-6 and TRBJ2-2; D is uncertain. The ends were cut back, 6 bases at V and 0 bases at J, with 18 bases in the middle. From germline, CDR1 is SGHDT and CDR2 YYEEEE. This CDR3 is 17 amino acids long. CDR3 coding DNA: TGTGCCAGCACCCCCTTAGATCGCGGAGCGAACACCGGGGAGCTGTTTTTT. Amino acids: CASTPLDRGANTGELFF.

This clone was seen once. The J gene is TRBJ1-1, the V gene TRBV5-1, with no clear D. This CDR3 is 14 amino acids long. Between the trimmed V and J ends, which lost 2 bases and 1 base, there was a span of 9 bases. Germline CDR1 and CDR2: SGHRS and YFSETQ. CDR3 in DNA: TGCGCCAGCAGCTTCTTAGCCGAGAACACTGAAGCTTTCTTT. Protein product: CASSFLAENTEAFF.

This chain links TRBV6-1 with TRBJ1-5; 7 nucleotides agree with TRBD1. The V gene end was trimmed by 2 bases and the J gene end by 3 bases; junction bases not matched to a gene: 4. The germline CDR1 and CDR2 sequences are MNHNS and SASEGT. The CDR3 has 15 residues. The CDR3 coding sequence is TGTGCCAGCAGTGAACTGACAGGGTCCAATCAGCCCCAGCATTTT. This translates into CASSELTGSNQPQHF.

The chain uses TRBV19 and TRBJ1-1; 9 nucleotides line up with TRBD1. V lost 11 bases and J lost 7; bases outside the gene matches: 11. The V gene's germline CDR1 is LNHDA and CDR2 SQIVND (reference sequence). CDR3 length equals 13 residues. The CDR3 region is CAVSGTGPNEAFF. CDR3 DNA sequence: TGTGCCGTTTCCGGGACAGGGCCTAATGAAGCTTTCTTT.

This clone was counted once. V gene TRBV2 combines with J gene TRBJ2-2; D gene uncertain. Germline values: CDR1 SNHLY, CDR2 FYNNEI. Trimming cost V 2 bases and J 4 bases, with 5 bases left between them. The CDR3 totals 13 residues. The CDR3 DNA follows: TGTGCCAGCAGTGAAACGGGCACCGGGGAGCTGTTTTTT. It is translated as CASSETGTGELFF.

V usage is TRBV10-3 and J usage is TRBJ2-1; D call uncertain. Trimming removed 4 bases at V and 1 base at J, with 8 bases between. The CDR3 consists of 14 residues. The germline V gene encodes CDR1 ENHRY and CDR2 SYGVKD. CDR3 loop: CAISADGSYNEQFF. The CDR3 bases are TGTGCCATCAGTGCAGACGGGTCCTACAATGAGCAGTTCTTC.

This CDR3 reads CASSLCPGRGYNEQFF. The CDR3 DNA follows: TGTGCCAGCAGTTTATGCCCAGGTAGGGGCTACAATGAGCAGTTCTTC. The chain uses TRBV28 and TRBJ2-1; perhaps TRBD1 as D (5 bases). The CDR3 sequence is 16 residues long. V was shortened by 0 bases and J by 3 bases, with 12 bases between the two germline ends. Germline-derived CDR1 and CDR2 are MDHEN and SYDVKM.

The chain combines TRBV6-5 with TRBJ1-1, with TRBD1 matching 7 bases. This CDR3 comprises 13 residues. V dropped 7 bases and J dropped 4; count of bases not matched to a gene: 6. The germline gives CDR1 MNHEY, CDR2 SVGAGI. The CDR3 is CASTRQGSTEAFF. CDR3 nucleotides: TGTGCCAGCACCCGACAGGGCTCCACTGAAGCTTTCTTT.

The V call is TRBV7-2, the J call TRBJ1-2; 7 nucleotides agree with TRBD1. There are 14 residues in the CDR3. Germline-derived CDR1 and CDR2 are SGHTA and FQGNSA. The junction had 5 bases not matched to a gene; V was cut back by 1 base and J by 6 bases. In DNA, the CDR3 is TGTGCCAGCAGCTTAGGGAGGGGGCGGCATGGCTACACCTTC. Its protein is CASSLGRGRHGYTF.